The 30 T cell receptor beta chains below all came from one sample that was sequenced in a study of beta chain features in type 1 diabetes. General study points: Within each of all four CD4+ subsets, Type 1 diabetes patients had TCRB CDR3s that were moderately but significantly shorter.

All of the isolated RNA was reverse transcribed, so expressed TCRB transcripts were sequenced. Produced via immunoSEQ multiplex PCR; TCRdb's table is partial and in-frame only. The sample holds roughly 260,000 clones, around 9.9% seen once. Their antigens remain unidentified. Sequencing was done on a sample of naive CD4+ T cells from blood. The origin of the receptors is a man aged 25-45 years with type 1 diabetes.

The V gene is TRBV5-1, the J gene TRBJ2-5; TRBD2 might be the D (6 bases). Germline V gene data show CDR1 as SGHRS and CDR2 as YFSETQ. This CDR3 has 13 residues. Trimming cost V 8 bases and J 3 bases, with 14 bases left between them. CDR3 coding DNA: TGCGCCAGTAAGGAGGGGCCCGAAGAGACCCAGTACTTC. Protein: CASKEGPEETQYF.

Only a few counts were recorded for this clone. The chain employs TRBV7-9 and TRBJ1-2; 8 bases agree with TRBD1. After removal of 4 bases from V and 3 bases from J, the junction contained 4 bases not matched to a gene. The V gene's germline CDR1 is SEHNR and CDR2 FQNEAQ (reference sequence). The CDR3 runs to 14 residues. The DNA of the CDR3 is TGTGCCAGCAGCTCTGGACAGGGTGACTATGGCTACACCTTC. Translation gives CASSSGQGDYGYTF.

This chain joins TRBV2 and TRBJ2-4, with 8 bases matching TRBD2. The V gene end was trimmed by 3 bases and the J gene end by 8 bases; junction bases not matched to a gene: 6. The CDR3 totals 14 residues. Looked up from germline, CDR1 is SNHLY and CDR2 is FYNNEI. In nucleotides, the CDR3 is TGTGCCAGCAGTGATCGTCGGGGGGGAGACATTCAGTACTTC. Its protein product is CASSDRRGGDIQYF. The full variable domain, rest sourced from reference TRBV2 and TRBJ2-4, is EPEVTQTPSHQVTQMGQEVILRCVPISNHLYFYWYRQILGQKVEFLVSFYNNEISEKSEIFDDQFSVERPDGSNFTLKIRSTKLEDSAMYFCASSDRRGGDIQYFGAGTRLSVL.

This clone was detected only a few times. This chain links TRBV7-2 with TRBJ2-1, with TRBD2 matching over 7 bases. Germline loops: CDR1 SGHTA, CDR2 FQGNSA. The CDR3 is 15 amino acids. V trimming: 2 bases; J trimming: 1 base; junction bases outside the gene matches: 2. The CDR3: CASSLLAVSYNEQFF. The CDR3 DNA reads as TGTGCCAGCAGCTTACTAGCGGTGTCCTACAATGAGCAGTTCTTC.

The DNA for the CDR3 is TGTGCCAGCTCACTCCAATGGGGCGAGACCCAGTACTTC. Its translation is CASSLQWGETQYF. The chain has TRBV18 and TRBJ2-5; TRBD1 is a possible D gene (5 bases). V gave up 4 bases and J gave up 5 bases, with 11 bases separating them. CDR3 length: 13 residues. Germline CDR1 KGHSH, CDR2 LQKENI.

This clone has more than one count but fewer than ten. The chain has TRBV11-1 and TRBJ1-1, with 7 bases identical to TRBD1. V dropped 5 bases and J dropped 5; count of bases not matched to a gene: 5. Germline loops: CDR1 SGHAT, CDR2 FQDESV (reference sequence). The CDR3 covers 13 residues. In nucleotides, the CDR3 is TGTGCCAGCAGCCCTACAGGGGAAACTGAAGCTTTCTTT. This sequence encodes CASSPTGETEAFF.

This sequence joins TRBV7-9 and TRBJ2-5; TRBD2 is a possible D gene (6 bases). Trimming cost V 6 bases and J 2 bases, with 13 bases left between them. Germline-derived CDR1 and CDR2 are SEHNR and FQNEAQ (reference sequence). The CDR3 covers 14 residues. The CDR3 protein is CASSPRDWQETQYF. The CDR3 region has the DNA TGTGCCAGCAGTCCTCGGGACTGGCAAGAGACCCAGTACTTC.

The chain recombines TRBV9 with TRBJ1-5; TRBD1 matches 8 bases. The length of the CDR3 is 15 residues. CDR1 is SGDLS, CDR2 YYNGEE, per germline. Losses at the gene ends were 3 bases for V and 7 bases for J; bases not matched to a gene: 9. The CDR3 DNA is TGTGCCAGCAGCGCAGGACAGGGCGGTCAGCAGCCCCAGCATTTT. Translation gives CASSAGQGGQQPQHF.

This clone was seen more than once but under ten times. This chain joins TRBV18 and TRBJ2-3, with D perhaps TRBD2 (6 bases). The CDR3 is made up of 15 amino acids. With 8 bases removed from V and 4 bases from J, the gap between germline ends came to 19 bases. Germline V gene sequence: CDR1 KGHSH, CDR2 LQKENI. The CDR3 is CASLGPGPGADTQYF. The CDR3, as DNA: TGTGCCAGCCTAGGACCAGGGCCGGGAGCAGATACGCAGTATTTT.

The gene calls are TRBV6-5 and TRBJ2-5; maybe TRBD2 (5 bases). Germline V gene sequence: CDR1 MNHEY, CDR2 SVGAGI. This CDR3 spans 13 amino acids. Trimming removed 5 bases at V and 4 bases at J, with 11 bases between. CDR3 in DNA: TGTGCCAGCAGTAAAGAAGGGAGAGAGACCCAGTACTTC. Translation gives CASSKEGRETQYF.

This clone was found a few times. The rearrangement links TRBV25-1 to TRBJ2-3; D is undetermined. V lost 4 bases and J lost 5, with 13 bases in between. This CDR3 comprises 14 residues. Per germline, CDR1 MGHDK and CDR2 SYGVNS. The CDR3 region is CASSALNGGDTQYF. CDR3 DNA sequence: TGTGCCAGCAGTGCATTAAACGGCGGAGATACGCAGTATTTT.

This clone showed up just a few times. The chain is built from TRBV10-3 and TRBJ2-2, with a tentative D call TRBD1 (5 bases). The CDR3 is made up of 14 amino acids. Germline V gene data show CDR1 as ENHRY and CDR2 as SYGVKD. Trimming shortened V by 6 bases and J by 1 base, and 9 bases separated the two germline ends. Here the CDR3 DNA reads TGTGCCATCAGCGGCAGGGAGAACACCGGGGAGCTGTTTTTT. Translating it yields CAISGRENTGELFF.

This clone showed up just a few times. The chain joins TRBV2 to TRBJ1-4, with a possible D match to TRBD1 (5 bases). CDR3 length equals 14 residues. Trimming cost V 4 bases and J 8 bases, with 14 bases left between them. Germline lookup yields CDR1 SNHLY and CDR2 FYNNEI. CDR3 sequence: CASSGGRGREKLFF. The CDR3 DNA is TGTGCCAGCAGTGGAGGGAGGGGCAGAGAAAAACTGTTTTTT.

This clone showed up just a few times. The CDR3 coding sequence is TGTGCCAGCAGTTTCAGAAACCAAGAGACCCAGTACTTC. Translating gives CASSFRNQETQYF. The chain joins TRBV6-5 to TRBJ2-5, with no clear D. Trimming cost V 4 bases and J 0 bases, with 6 bases left between them. In germline, CDR1 is MNHEY, CDR2 SVGAGI. The CDR3 has 13 amino acids.

This clone was detected only a few times. The chain recombines TRBV5-1 with TRBJ1-1; D is undetermined. The CDR3 loop spans 14 amino acids. From germline, CDR1 is SGHRS and CDR2 YFSETQ. V lost 0 bases, J lost 5 bases, and 11 bases lay in between. CDR3: CASSLGGFETEAFF. The CDR3 bases are TGCGCCAGCAGCTTGGGAGGGTTCGAAACTGAAGCTTTCTTT.

This chain connects TRBV28 to TRBJ1-6; tentatively, D is TRBD1 (5 bases). V shed 7 bases and J shed 6 bases, with 13 bases lying between them. CDR3 length: 14 residues. Germline loops: CDR1 MDHEN, CDR2 SYDVKM. CDR3 sequence: CASILGRVNSPLHF. CDR3 sequence (DNA): TGTGCCAGCATCTTGGGCAGGGTTAATTCACCCCTCCACTTT.

This clone was counted between two and nine times. CDR3 in DNA: TGTGCCTGGAGCGAAAGAGCGGGGGGGCAAGATACGCAGTATTTT. It encodes CAWSERAGGQDTQYF. The chain links TRBV30 to TRBJ2-3; 10 nucleotides match TRBD2. CDR3 length: 15 residues. The V and J ends lost 3 bases and 5 bases, in that order; junction bases with no gene match: 8. The germline V gene has CDR1 GTSNPN and CDR2 SVGIG (reference sequence).

The rearrangement links TRBV5-1 to TRBJ1-3; D is undetermined. The V gene's germline CDR1 is SGHRS and CDR2 YFSETQ. There are 16 residues in the CDR3. V lost 4 bases, J lost 0 bases, and 14 bases lay in between. For the CDR3, the DNA is TGCGCCAGCAGCGGCAACATGGCGGGCTCTGGAAACACCATATATTTT. Residues: CASSGNMAGSGNTIYF. Complete variable domain (other parts from reference TRBV5-1 and TRBJ1-3): KAGVTQTPRYLIKTRGQQVTLSCSPISGHRSVSWYQQTPGQGLQFLFEYFSETQRNKGNFPGRFSGRQFSNSRSEMNVSTLELGDSALYLCASSGNMAGSGNTIYFGEGSWLTVV.

The sample holds a few counts of this clone. The V gene is TRBV2, the J gene TRBJ2-6, with 7 bases aligning to TRBD2. J was trimmed by 13 bases and V by 6 bases; bases with no gene match: 9. Germline-derived CDR1 and CDR2 are SNHLY and FYNNEI. The CDR3 is 13 residues long. DNA of the CDR3: TGTGCCAGCAGCTCCAGCGGGACCGAAGTCCTGACTTTC. Translated, it gives CASSSSGTEVLTF.

This clone was found a few times. This chain links TRBV18 with TRBJ1-5; the D is unclear. CDR1 is KGHSH, CDR2 LQKENI, per germline. This CDR3 spans 13 amino acids. V was pared by 2 bases and J by 4 bases, with 6 bases between. CDR3 nucleotide sequence: TGTGCCAGCTCACCAACCCGGAATCAGCCCCAGCATTTT. Translating it yields CASSPTRNQPQHF.

In its sample, this clone was seen a few times. The rearrangement uses TRBV7-9 and TRBJ2-3; 8 bases line up with TRBD1. Germline assignment: CDR1 SEHNR and CDR2 FQNEAQ (reference sequence). V was pared by 5 bases and J by 7 bases, with 8 bases of the junction left unmatched. This CDR3 is built from 14 residues. The CDR3 sequence is CASSLGQGRNTQYF. CDR3 nucleotides: TGTGCCAGCAGCCTCGGACAGGGACGAAATACGCAGTATTTT.

The rearrangement joins TRBV19 to TRBJ2-4; perhaps TRBD2 as D (5 bases). V shed 2 bases and J shed 3 bases, with 14 bases lying between them. Germline CDR1 reads LNHDA; CDR2 reads SQIVND (reference sequence). The length of the CDR3 is 16 residues. The DNA of the CDR3 is TGTGCCAGTAGTATAAGCGGCAGCTTGGACAAAAACATTCAGTACTTC. Protein product: CASSISGSLDKNIQYF.

V usage is TRBV7-6 and J usage is TRBJ2-5; 7 bases map to TRBD1. Germline V gene lookup returns CDR1 SGHVS and CDR2 FNYEAQ. Losses at the gene ends were 5 bases for V and 4 bases for J; bases not matched to a gene: 1. The CDR3 has 12 residues. CDR3 sequence: CASSRQGETQYF. CDR3 coding DNA: TGTGCCAGCAGCAGACAGGGAGAGACCCAGTACTTC.

The chain couples TRBV5-1 to TRBJ1-1; TRBD1 agrees at 7 bases. Trimming removed 1 base from V and 4 bases from J; junction bases left unmatched: 4. The germline V gene has CDR1 SGHRS and CDR2 YFSETQ. The CDR3 is 14 residues long. Written as DNA, the CDR3 is TGCGCCAGCAGCTTGACCACAGGGGTCACTGAAGCTTTCTTT. Its protein is CASSLTTGVTEAFF.

This clone was detected a few times. The chain links TRBV6-5 to TRBJ2-2, with D maybe TRBD1 (6 bases). The V gene's germline CDR1 is MNHEY and CDR2 SVGAGI. V gave up 0 bases and J gave up 1 base, with 6 bases separating them. The CDR3 extends over 15 amino acids. This CDR3 reads CASSYSGQNTGELFF. The CDR3 DNA reads TGTGCCAGCAGTTACTCGGGACAGAACACCGGGGAGCTGTTTTTT.

This clone turned up a few times. The chain has TRBV6-5 and TRBJ2-7; D ambiguous. V lost 6 bases, J lost 3 bases, and 6 bases lay in between. Germline CDR1 is MNHEY and CDR2 is SVGAGI. This CDR3 spans 11 amino acids. Here the CDR3 DNA reads TGTGCCAGCAGCCCCCGCTACGAGCAGTACTTC. Its protein is CASSPRYEQYF.

This chain joins TRBV28 and TRBJ2-3; 8 bases agree with TRBD2. Losses at the gene ends were 8 bases for V and 3 bases for J; bases not matched to a gene: 10. Looked up from germline, CDR1 is MDHEN and CDR2 is SYDVKM. This CDR3 comprises 15 residues. In nucleotides, the CDR3 is TGTGCCAGCTCCCGGGGGGGCCGGTTGACAGATACGCAGTATTTT. As protein: CASSRGGRLTDTQYF.

J is TRBJ1-1 and V is TRBV18; D uncertain. The CDR3 covers 13 residues. Trimming removed 6 bases at V and 1 base at J, with 9 bases between. Germline lookup yields CDR1 KGHSH and CDR2 LQKENI. CDR3 loop: CASSRISNTEAFF. CDR3 nucleotides: TGTGCCAGCTCCCGTATCTCGAACACTGAAGCTTTCTTT.

The chain links TRBV18 to TRBJ2-3, with 10 positions matching TRBD2. CDR3 size: 16 residues. Germline-derived CDR1 and CDR2 are KGHSH and LQKENI. Trimming at V came to 1 base and at J to 4 bases, leaving 5 bases not matched to a gene. The CDR3, as DNA: TGTGCCAGCTCACCACTGGCTAGCGGGGGTGCAGATACGCAGTATTTT. This sequence encodes CASSPLASGGADTQYF. The full variable domain, completed using reference TRBV18 and TRBJ2-3, is NAGVMQNPRHLVRRRGQEARLRCSPMKGHSHVYWYRQLPEEGLKFMVYLQKENIIDESGMPKERFSAEFPKEGPSILRIQQVVRGDSAAYFCASSPLASGGADTQYFGPGTRLTVL.

This clone was observed a few times. The CDR3 sequence is CASSWGPGELFF. CDR3 DNA sequence: TGTGCCAGTAGTTGGGGGCCCGGGGAGCTGTTTTTT. V and J are TRBV19 and TRBJ2-2; D is possibly TRBD1 (6 bases). Trimming cost V 5 bases and J 6 bases, with 7 bases left between them. Germline V gene lookup returns CDR1 LNHDA and CDR2 SQIVND (reference sequence). The CDR3 has 12 residues.